The 10 T cell receptor beta chains presented below share a single source sample, sequenced in a study of Ad26.COV2.S vaccination and SARS-CoV-2 variants. Only in-frame clones appear in the TCRdb table, and some are missing; sequencing was by immunoSEQ multiplex PCR. The table lists some 460,000 clones, roughly 87% of them singletons. Treatment of the sample: approximately 18 received Ad26.COV2.S at low or high dose, single or two shots; several received placebo; per-sample allocation not given. Day 63 following the first vaccine or placebo injection was when the samples were taken. This material consisted of peripheral blood, taken in a trial of Ad26.COV2.S vaccine versus placebo. All receptors derive from a person between 18 and 60 years old who received the Ad26.COV2.S COVID-19 vaccine or a placebo.

The gene calls are TRBV18 and TRBJ2-7, with TRBD1 identical over 8 bases. Per germline, CDR1 KGHSH and CDR2 LQKENI. V shed 4 bases and J 1 base; nucleotides not matched to a gene: 6. The CDR3 contains 15 residues. The CDR3 DNA reads TGTGCCAGCTCACACAGGGGGGATGGGTCCTACGAGCAGTACTTC. Translation gives CASSHRGDGSYEQYF.

The gene calls are TRBV7-9 and TRBJ1-2; the D gene is possibly TRBD1 (5 bases). CDR3 size: 13 residues. V was trimmed by 2 bases and J by 7 bases, leaving 11 bases between them. Germline assignment: CDR1 SEHNR and CDR2 FQNEAQ (reference sequence). The CDR3 bases are TGTGCCAGCAGCTTACAGGGAGAGAGTGGCTACACCTTC. Protein: CASSLQGESGYTF.

The V gene is TRBV29-1, the J gene TRBJ2-1; 14 bases map to TRBD2. This CDR3 region has 16 residues. The germline CDR1 and CDR2 sequences are SQVTM and ANQGSEA. The ends lost 7 bases at V and 0 bases at J; junction bases unmatched: 5. In DNA form, the CDR3 reads TGCAGCGGACGACTAGCGGGAGGGAGCTCCTACAATGAGCAGTTCTTC. Its protein product is CSGRLAGGSSYNEQFF.

Regarding this clone: Within the sample, other DNA sequences also encode this same CDR3. V and J are TRBV2 and TRBJ2-3; the match to TRBD2 covers 11 bases. Looked up from germline, CDR1 is SNHLY and CDR2 is FYNNEI. V gave up 6 bases and J gave up 3 bases; unmatched junction bases: 2. CDR3 length: 14 amino acids. CDR3 region: CASRGTSGTDTQYF. CDR3 sequence (DNA): TGTGCCAGCAGAGGGACTAGCGGAACAGATACGCAGTATTTT.

CDR3 loop: CASSPTGLSAANEKLFF. Here the CDR3 DNA reads TGTGCCAGCAGTCCAACAGGGCTAAGCGCAGCTAATGAAAAACTGTTTTTT. The rearrangement uses TRBV28 and TRBJ1-4; maybe TRBD1 (6 bases). The CDR3 extends over 17 amino acids. Trimming removed 5 bases from V and 3 bases from J, with 19 bases in between. Germline V gene data show CDR1 as MDHEN and CDR2 as SYDVKM.

This chain uses TRBV29-1 with TRBJ2-7; 8 bases are shared with TRBD2. This CDR3 spans 14 amino acids. CDR1 is SQVTM, CDR2 ANQGSEA, per germline. J gave up 6 bases and V 7 bases, and 14 bases lay outside the gene matches. CDR3 protein: CSALGSGLAGEQYF. In DNA, the CDR3 is TGCAGCGCCCTTGGCTCGGGGCTAGCGGGCGAGCAGTACTTC.

On this clone: The sample holds other DNA sequences that translate to the same CDR3. The chain carries TRBV18 and TRBJ2-2, with 9 bases aligning to TRBD1. There are 16 residues in the CDR3. Germline CDR1 is KGHSH and CDR2 is LQKENI. V was pared by 0 bases and J by 2 bases, with 1 base of the junction left unmatched. CDR3: CASSPPGQGNTGELFF. DNA of the CDR3: TGTGCCAGCTCACCACCGGGACAGGGCAACACCGGGGAGCTGTTTTTT.

Of note for this clone: An end of the junction does not agree with germline; a read error may underlie this. This sequence joins TRBV5-5 and TRBJ2-7, with D unclear. Germline lookup yields CDR1 SGHKS and CDR2 YYEKEE (reference sequence). This CDR3 spans 13 amino acids. CDR3 coding DNA: TGTGCCAGCAGCTTTGAGCTCACATCTGATACGGCCTTC. As protein: CASSFELTSDTAF. Filled out from reference TRBV5-5 and TRBJ2-7, the complete variable domain reads DAGVTQSPTHLIKTRGQQVTLRCSPISGHKSVSWYQQVLGQGPQFIFQYYEKEERGRGNFPDRFSARQFPNYSSELNVNALLLGDSALYLCASSFELTSDTAFGPGTRLTVT.

This clone was recorded a few times. This chain joins TRBV4-3 and TRBJ2-1, with D hard to call. Germline V lookup: CDR1 LGHNA, CDR2 YSLEER. The CDR3 consists of 14 residues. V was trimmed by 0 bases and J by 3 bases, leaving 6 bases between them. The CDR3 reads CASSQDWSYNEQFF. In DNA form, the CDR3 reads TGCGCCAGCAGCCAAGATTGGAGCTACAATGAGCAGTTCTTC.

The chain uses TRBV4-3 and TRBJ2-2; D may correspond to TRBD1 or TRBD2 (5 bases each). Germline V CDR1 and CDR2: LGHNA, YSLEER. V lost 0 bases to trimming and J lost 0 bases, with 14 bases between them. This CDR3 has 18 amino acids. CDR3 sequence (DNA): TGCGCCAGCAGCCAAGATGGGACGGGACGGTCGAACACCGGGGAGCTGTTTTTT. This codes for CASSQDGTGRSNTGELFF.